Below, 21 T cell receptor beta chains from the same sample are listed, as sequenced in a study of blood T cell repertoires in COVID-19. Sequenced by immunoSEQ multiplex PCR; TCRdb stores in-frame clones only, minus some. The sample contains about 240,000 clones, around 86% of which appear only once. The sample was peripheral blood. These receptors were taken from a man between 25 and 39 years old who had recovered from COVID-19.

The chain has TRBV7-6 and TRBJ2-3; 7 bases align to TRBD2. Per germline, CDR1 SGHVS and CDR2 FNYEAQ. V lost 1 base to trimming and J lost 2 bases; unmatched junction nucleotides: 6. The CDR3 spans 16 residues. The CDR3 DNA sequence: TGTGCCAGCAGCTTAGTTGGGCGGGGGAACACAGATACGCAGTATTTT. It encodes CASSLVGRGNTDTQYF.

This chain uses TRBV9 with TRBJ1-2, with D maybe TRBD1 (6 bases). V was cut by 4 bases and J by 4 bases, with 26 bases left in between. There are 18 residues in the CDR3. Germline-derived CDR1 and CDR2 are SGDLS and YYNGEE. In nucleotides, the CDR3 is TGTGCCAGCAGCACCCACCTCGGGGGGGCGGGGGGTGGCTATGGCTACACCTTC. As protein: CASSTHLGGAGGGYGYTF.

The chain recombines TRBV18 with TRBJ2-3; 9 bases map to TRBD2. The CDR3 covers 14 residues. Looked up from germline, CDR1 is KGHSH and CDR2 is LQKENI. The V segment lost 6 bases and the J segment 4 bases; nucleotides outside the gene matches: 5. CDR3 protein: CASSRGLASDTQYF. The CDR3 DNA is TGTGCCAGCTCGCGGGGACTAGCCTCAGATACGCAGTATTTT.

In this sample, this clone turned up a few times. CDR3 in DNA: TGCGCCAGCAGCCAAGATAAGGGGTCCTACAATGAGCAGTTCTTC. This translates into CASSQDKGSYNEQFF. This chain uses TRBV4-1 with TRBJ2-1, with TRBD1 as a possible D gene (5 bases). V lost 0 bases to trimming and J lost 1 base, with 7 bases between them. This CDR3 contains 15 residues. Per the germline V gene, CDR1 is MGHRA and CDR2 is YSYEKL.

This chain connects TRBV12-3 or TRBV12-4 to TRBJ1-2; D ambiguous. Trimming stripped 1 base from V and 6 bases from J, with 3 bases between. This CDR3 contains 11 residues. The CDR3 region has the DNA TGTGCCAGCAGTTTAGAGCATGGCTACACCTTC. Encoded protein: CASSLEHGYTF.

The chain employs TRBV28 and TRBJ1-5, with D perhaps TRBD1 (5 bases). The CDR3 covers 14 residues. Deletions cut 7 bases from V and 6 bases from J, with 16 bases between. From germline, CDR1 is MDHEN and CDR2 SYDVKM. CDR3 protein: CASTQGGSGQPQHF. CDR3 DNA: TGTGCCAGCACCCAGGGAGGGTCCGGTCAGCCCCAGCATTTT. The complete variable domain, with remaining parts taken from reference TRBV28 and TRBJ1-5, reads DVKVTQSSRYLVKRTGEKVFLECVQDMDHENMFWYRQDPGLGLRLIYFSYDVKMKEKGDIPEGYSVSREKKERFSLILESASTNQTSMYLCASTQGGSGQPQHFGDGTRLSIL.

The CDR3 region has the DNA TGTGCCAGCAGCTTAGACAGTAGCACAGATACGCAGTATTTT. Amino acids: CASSLDSSTDTQYF. The chain joins TRBV11-3 to TRBJ2-3; D remains ambiguous. V was cut by 0 bases and J by 0 bases, with 4 bases left in between. Germline V gene data show CDR1 as SGHNT and CDR2 as YENEEA. The CDR3 contains 14 residues. Using reference TRBV11-3 and TRBJ2-3 for the parts outside the CDR3, the full variable domain is EAGVVQSPRYKIIEKKQPVAFWCNPISGHNTLYWYLQNLGQGPELLIRYENEEAVDDSQLPKDRFSAERLKGVDSTLKIQPAELGDSAVYLCASSLDSSTDTQYFGPGTRLTVL.

This chain uses TRBV9 with TRBJ2-7, with D possibly being TRBD2 (6 bases). The germline V gene encodes CDR1 SGDLS and CDR2 YYNGEE. This CDR3 contains 14 residues. Trimming left V 4 bases short and J 0 bases short, with 11 bases between. CDR3 in DNA: TGTGCCAGCAGCTCCCGGGAGAGCTCCTACGAGCAGTACTTC. This encodes CASSSRESSYEQYF.

This clone was picked up one time. V and J are TRBV19 and TRBJ2-3; D possibly corresponds to TRBD1 (6 bases). Germline V gene lookup returns CDR1 LNHDA and CDR2 SQIVND (reference sequence). The V end lost 3 bases, the J end lost 1 base, and 8 bases lay between the germline ends. This CDR3 contains 14 residues. The CDR3 sequence is CASSISGGTDTQYF. The CDR3 nucleotides read TGTGCCAGTAGTATTTCAGGGGGCACAGATACGCAGTATTTT.

This clone occurred a few times. This rearrangement joins TRBV5-1 to TRBJ2-7; TRBD2 is a possible D gene (5 bases). Trimming removed 4 bases from V and 3 bases from J, with 14 bases in between. The germline CDR1 and CDR2 sequences are SGHRS and YFSETQ. The CDR3 length is 14 residues. CDR3 sequence: CASSLGNGNYEQYF. The CDR3 DNA reads TGCGCCAGCAGCCTGGGGAACGGGAACTACGAGCAGTACTTC. Full variable domain (remainder filled in from reference TRBV5-1 and TRBJ2-7): KAGVTQTPRYLIKTRGQQVTLSCSPISGHRSVSWYQQTPGQGLQFLFEYFSETQRNKGNFPGRFSGRQFSNSRSEMNVSTLELGDSALYLCASSLGNGNYEQYFGPGTRLTVT.

About this clone: The same CDR3 is also encoded by other DNA sequences in this sample. The chain uses TRBV15 and TRBJ2-3; D is ambiguous. The V and J ends lost 3 bases and 4 bases respectively, with 8 bases between them. CDR1 LNHNV and CDR2 YYDKDF come from the germline V gene (reference sequence). The CDR3 has 13 residues. The CDR3 protein is CATSSGGPDTQYF. CDR3 DNA sequence: TGTGCCACCAGCAGTGGTGGGCCAGATACGCAGTATTTT.

The chain couples TRBV2 to TRBJ1-5; TRBD1 might be the D (6 bases). CDR3 length: 14 residues. Germline V gene lookup returns CDR1 SNHLY and CDR2 FYNNEI. The V end lost 8 bases, the J end lost 3 bases, and 14 bases lay between the germline ends. The CDR3 here is CASSRGDYNQPQHF. The CDR3 DNA follows: TGTGCCAGCTCGAGGGGGGACTACAATCAGCCCCAGCATTTT.

The chain joins TRBV2 to TRBJ1-6; D gene ambiguous. Germline CDR1 reads SNHLY; CDR2 reads FYNNEI. Deletions cut 5 bases from V and 0 bases from J, with 11 bases between. The CDR3 length is 16 residues. For the CDR3, the DNA is TGTGCCAGCAGTCCGACCGGGGACTCCTATAATTCACCCCTCCACTTT. It is translated as CASSPTGDSYNSPLHF.

The rearrangement links TRBV19 to TRBJ2-2, with 7 bases aligning to TRBD1. Germline values: CDR1 LNHDA, CDR2 SQIVND (reference sequence). The CDR3 is 17 amino acids. V shed 4 bases and J 5 bases; nucleotides not matched to a gene: 13. CDR3: CASSKTSGQWGTGELFF. The CDR3, as DNA: TGTGCCAGTAGTAAGACCTCGGGACAGTGGGGGACCGGGGAGCTGTTTTTT.

The chain couples TRBV5-1 to TRBJ1-1; 9 nucleotides line up with TRBD1. J lost 7 bases, V lost 4 bases, and 11 bases had no gene match. Germline V CDR1 and CDR2: SGHRS, YFSETQ. This CDR3 comprises 15 residues. The CDR3 bases are TGCGCCAGCAGCCATCGGGACAGGGTTAAAGATGAAGCTTTCTTT. Amino acids: CASSHRDRVKDEAFF.

This chain links TRBV25-1 with TRBJ1-2, with TRBD1 matching over 7 bases. V lost 1 base and J lost 7; bases outside the gene matches: 6. This CDR3 spans 14 amino acids. The germline V gene encodes CDR1 MGHDK and CDR2 SYGVNS. The CDR3, as DNA: TGTGCCAGCAGTGAATTGGTCAGGGGGAGTGGCTACACCTTC. The encoded protein is CASSELVRGSGYTF.

V gene TRBV7-2 combines with J gene TRBJ2-5, with D perhaps TRBD2 (6 bases). The V gene lost 5 bases and the J gene lost 0 bases, with 13 bases spanning the gap. The CDR3 has 15 amino acids. Germline loops: CDR1 SGHTA, CDR2 FQGNSA. The chain's CDR3 is CASSPAEGYQETQYF. CDR3 coding DNA: TGTGCCAGCAGCCCGGCGGAGGGGTACCAAGAGACCCAGTACTTC. The full variable domain, completed using reference TRBV7-2 and TRBJ2-5, is GAGVSQSPSNKVTEKGKDVELRCDPISGHTALYWYRQSLGQGLEFLIYFQGNSAPDKSGLPSDRFSAERTGGSVSTLTIQRTQQEDSAVYLCASSPAEGYQETQYFGPGTRLLVL.

In its sample, this clone was seen once. Just one base apart from a much larger clone, this may be a read error. This chain links TRBV9 with TRBJ1-2; no reliable D call. Germline CDR1 is SGDLS and CDR2 is YYNGEE. The CDR3 totals 11 residues. V dropped 4 bases and J dropped 6 bases, with 7 bases sitting between them. CDR3 sequence reads: CASSTRDGYTF. In DNA, the CDR3 is TGTGCCAGCAGCACGAGGGATGGCTACACCTTC.

The rearrangement links TRBV19 to TRBJ1-1; tentatively, D is TRBD1 (6 bases). V lost 5 bases and J 1 base, leaving 17 bases between the germline ends. CDR1 is LNHDA, CDR2 SQIVND, per germline (reference sequence). CDR3 length: 16 amino acids. Here the CDR3 reads CASSPYGTPTNTEAFF. CDR3 DNA: TGTGCCAGTAGTCCCTACGGGACACCCACGAACACTGAAGCTTTCTTT.

The chain couples TRBV20-1 to TRBJ1-1; D is unresolved. The germline CDR1 and CDR2 sequences are DFQATT and SNEGSKA (reference sequence). The CDR3 spans 11 residues. The V end was cut by 5 bases, the J end by 2 bases, with 6 bases between. The CDR3 DNA reads TGCAGTGCTTCAGGCAACACTGAAGCTTTCTTT. Protein: CSASGNTEAFF.

On this clone itself: The junction differs from germline at one of its ends, possibly a read error. The chain links TRBV28 to TRBJ2-3, with 9 bases matching TRBD2. This CDR3 region has 14 residues. Germline lookup yields CDR1 MDHEN and CDR2 SYDVKM. CDR3 sequence (DNA): TGTGCCAGCAGTTCGCCGGGAGCGGGGGGCCCACCCGGTTTT. Protein: CASSSPGAGGPPGF.